The sequence of this T cell receptor beta chain was determined in a study of cytomegalovirus exposure and HLA in healthy donors. This clone appeared a single time. The length of the CDR3 is 15 residues. The germline gives CDR1 SGHVS, CDR2 FNYEAQ. V shed 5 bases and J 4 bases; nucleotides not matched to a gene: 5. The PCR had 60 Vbeta and 13 Jbeta primers. This table comes from immunoSEQ multiplex PCR, and its TCRdb copy is limited to in-frame clones, with some not included. The sample carries over 40,000 clones, around 74% recorded once. The sample consisted of PBMCs. This receptor was identified in a young man in good health and CMV-seronegative. V is TRBV7-6 and J is TRBJ2-7; 13 bases agree with TRBD2. The CDR3 region has the DNA TGTGCCAGCAGCGGCCGACTAGCGGGAGGTTACGAGCAGTACTTC. Its protein product is CASSGRLAGGYEQYF.